This entry lists 4 T cell receptor beta chains sequenced from one sample in a study of blood T cells in healthy people across ages. A sample-barcoded 5' primer and a J-beta primer mix were used in a second PCR of roughly 6 to 11 cycles. TCRdb re-analysed the 5' RACE reads in MiXCR, keeping a single row per CDR3 protein. This table holds 500,000 to 700,000 distinct CDR3 sequences, about 28% found once. The sample comprised blood. The origin of the receptors is a woman of 80 years or more in good health.

The table lists this clonotype with many counts. The gene calls are TRBV4-1 and TRBJ2-5; weak D call: TRBD2 (5 bases). The CDR3 is 17 residues long. CDR1 MGHRA and CDR2 YSYEKL come from the germline V gene. Trimming shortened V by 0 bases and J by 2 bases, and 16 bases separated the two germline ends. CDR3 protein: CASSQDGLGGLQETQYF. In DNA, the CDR3 is TGCGCCAGCAGCCAAGATGGGCTAGGAGGCCTTCAAGAGACCCAGTACTTC.

This chain uses TRBV7-9 with TRBJ2-7; D call uncertain. The CDR3 has 14 residues. Looked up from germline, CDR1 is SEHNR and CDR2 is FQNEAQ (reference sequence). V gave up 5 bases and J gave up 2 bases, with 13 bases separating them. Written as DNA, the CDR3 is TGTGCCAGCAGCCCTGGATTATATCCCTACGAGCAGTACTTC. Its translation: CASSPGLYPYEQYF.

In this sample, this clonotype turned up many times. This rearrangement joins TRBV6-1 to TRBJ1-6; D unresolved. CDR3 size: 17 residues. Germline V gene data show CDR1 as MNHNS and CDR2 as SASEGT. The V and J ends lost 6 bases and 0 bases respectively, with 15 bases between them. The CDR3 protein is CASSSSTASSYNSPLHF. The CDR3 DNA reads as TGTGCCAGCAGCTCGTCCACGGCAAGCTCCTATAATTCACCCCTCCACTTT.

In its sample, this clonotype was seen many times. This chain joins TRBV6-2 or TRBV6-3 and TRBJ1-2; D not resolved. Trimming took off 6 bases at V and 1 base at J, with 12 bases between the two ends. Germline V CDR1 and CDR2: MNHEY, SVGEGT. The CDR3 covers 14 residues. CDR3: CASRSLSLNYGYTF. In DNA, the CDR3 is TGTGCCAGCAGGAGCCTTTCGCTTAACTATGGCTACACCTTC.